The clone carrying this T cell receptor (beta chain) was picked up a small number of times. Its specificity is unknown. This sample was included in a study of T-cell reconstitution after alpha-beta-depleted transplantation in children. Unique molecular identifiers were incorporated into the prepared TCRbeta library. Each CDR3 protein gets one entry after TCRdb re-called the PCR reads with MiXCR. Here the sample spans about 210,000 distinct CDR3 sequences, roughly 18% being singletons. Study outcomes and limitations: Two months or so post-transplant, alpha-beta T cells reportedly derived from several hundred expanded graft clones. When one year had passed after transplant, most T-cell counts and diversity came from newly produced T cells.

This sample comprised PBMCs, mostly from graft donor cells, obtained 360 days after TCRalphabeta/CD19-depleted stem cell transplant. The clonotype originates from a male patient aged 2-9 years who had a stem cell transplant for acute lymphoblastic leukemia, so the T cells may come from the graft donor.

In DNA, the CDR3 is TGTGCCAGCTCACCACCGGTTCAGAGTAACTATGGCTACACCTTC. Amino acids: CASSPPVQSNYGYTF. The chain recombines TRBV18 with TRBJ1-2; D uncertain. Germline CDR1 and CDR2: KGHSH and LQKENI. The CDR3 is 15 amino acids. V lost 0 bases, J lost 1 base, and 9 bases lay in between. Drawing the rest from reference TRBV18 and TRBJ1-2, the complete variable domain is NAGVMQNPRHLVRRRGQEARLRCSPMKGHSHVYWYRQLPEEGLKFMVYLQKENIIDESGMPKERFSAEFPKEGPSILRIQQVVRGDSAAYFCASSPPVQSNYGYTFGSGTRLTVV.